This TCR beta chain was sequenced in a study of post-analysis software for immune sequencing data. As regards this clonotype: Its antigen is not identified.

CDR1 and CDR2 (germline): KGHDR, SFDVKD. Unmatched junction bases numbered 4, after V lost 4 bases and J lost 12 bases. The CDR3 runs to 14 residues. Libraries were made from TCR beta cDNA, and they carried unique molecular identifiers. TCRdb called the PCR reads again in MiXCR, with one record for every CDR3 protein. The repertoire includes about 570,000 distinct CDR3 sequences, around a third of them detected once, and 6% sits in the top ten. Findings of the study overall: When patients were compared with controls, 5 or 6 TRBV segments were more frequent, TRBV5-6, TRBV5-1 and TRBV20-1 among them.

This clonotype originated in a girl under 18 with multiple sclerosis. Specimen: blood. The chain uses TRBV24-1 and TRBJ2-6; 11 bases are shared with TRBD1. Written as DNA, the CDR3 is TGTGCCACCAGTGAGGCCGGGACAGGGGGCGTCCTGACTTTC. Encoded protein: CATSEAGTGGVLTF.